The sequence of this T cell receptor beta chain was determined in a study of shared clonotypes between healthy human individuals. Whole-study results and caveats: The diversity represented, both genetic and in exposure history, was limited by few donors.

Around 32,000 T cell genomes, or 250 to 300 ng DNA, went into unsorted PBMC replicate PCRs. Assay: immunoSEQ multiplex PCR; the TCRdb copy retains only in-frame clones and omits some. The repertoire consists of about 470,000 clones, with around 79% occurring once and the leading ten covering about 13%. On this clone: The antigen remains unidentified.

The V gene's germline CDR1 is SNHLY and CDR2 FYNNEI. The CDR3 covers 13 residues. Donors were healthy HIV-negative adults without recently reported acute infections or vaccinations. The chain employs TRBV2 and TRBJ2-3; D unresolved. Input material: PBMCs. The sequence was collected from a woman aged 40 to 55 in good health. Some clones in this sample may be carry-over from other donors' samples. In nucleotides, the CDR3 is TGTGCACACTTGGGCCGGTCTCGGGATACGCAGTATTTT. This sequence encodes CAHLGRSRDTQYF.